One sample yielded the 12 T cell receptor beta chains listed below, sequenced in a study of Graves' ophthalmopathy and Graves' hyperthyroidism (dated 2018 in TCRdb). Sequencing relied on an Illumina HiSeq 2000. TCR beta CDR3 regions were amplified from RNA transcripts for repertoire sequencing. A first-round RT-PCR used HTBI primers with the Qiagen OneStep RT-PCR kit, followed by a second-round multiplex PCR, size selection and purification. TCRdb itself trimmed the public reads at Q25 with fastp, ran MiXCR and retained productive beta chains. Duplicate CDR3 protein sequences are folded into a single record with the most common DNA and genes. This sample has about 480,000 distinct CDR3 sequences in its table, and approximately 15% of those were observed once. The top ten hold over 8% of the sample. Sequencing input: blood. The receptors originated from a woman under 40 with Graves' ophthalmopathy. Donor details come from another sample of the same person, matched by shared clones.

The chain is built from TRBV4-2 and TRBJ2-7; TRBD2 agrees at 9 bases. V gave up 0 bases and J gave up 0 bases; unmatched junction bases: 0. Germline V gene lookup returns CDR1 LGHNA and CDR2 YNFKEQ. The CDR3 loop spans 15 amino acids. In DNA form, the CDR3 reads TGTGCCAGCAGCCAAGATAGCGGGAGCTCCTACGAGCAGTACTTC. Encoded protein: CASSQDSGSSYEQYF.

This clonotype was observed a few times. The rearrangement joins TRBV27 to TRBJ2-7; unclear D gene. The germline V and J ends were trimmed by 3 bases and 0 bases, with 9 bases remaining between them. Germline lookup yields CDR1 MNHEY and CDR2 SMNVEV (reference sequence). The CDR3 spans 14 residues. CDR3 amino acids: CASSFESSSYEQYF. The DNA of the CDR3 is TGTGCCAGCAGTTTTGAGTCCTCCTCCTACGAGCAGTACTTC.

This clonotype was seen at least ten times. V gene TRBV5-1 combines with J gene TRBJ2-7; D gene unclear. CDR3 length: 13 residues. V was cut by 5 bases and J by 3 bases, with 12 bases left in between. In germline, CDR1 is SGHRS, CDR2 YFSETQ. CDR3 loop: CASRRSTDYEQYF. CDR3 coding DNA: TGCGCCAGCAGAAGGTCTACGGACTACGAGCAGTACTTC.

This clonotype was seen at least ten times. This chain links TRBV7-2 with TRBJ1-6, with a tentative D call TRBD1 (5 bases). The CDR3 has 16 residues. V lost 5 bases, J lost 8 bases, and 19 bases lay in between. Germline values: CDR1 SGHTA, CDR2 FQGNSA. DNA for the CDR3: TGTGCCAGCAGCAGGACCTGGCGTGTGGGGGATTCACCCCTCCACTTT. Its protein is CASSRTWRVGDSPLHF.

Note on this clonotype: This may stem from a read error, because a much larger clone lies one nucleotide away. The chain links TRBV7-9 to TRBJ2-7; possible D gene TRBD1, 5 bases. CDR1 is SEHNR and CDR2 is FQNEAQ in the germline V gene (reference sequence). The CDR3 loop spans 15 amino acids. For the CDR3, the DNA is TGTGCCAGCTGCTTACAAATAGGGGCTGCCTACGAGCAGTACTTC. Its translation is CASCLQIGAAYEQYF.

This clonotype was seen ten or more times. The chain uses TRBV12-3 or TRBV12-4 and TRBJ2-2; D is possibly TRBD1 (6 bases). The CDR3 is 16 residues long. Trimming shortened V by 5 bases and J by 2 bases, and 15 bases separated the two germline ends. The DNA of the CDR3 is TGTGCCAGCAGTCCGCACGACAGGATAAACACCGGGGAGCTGTTTTTT. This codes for CASSPHDRINTGELFF.

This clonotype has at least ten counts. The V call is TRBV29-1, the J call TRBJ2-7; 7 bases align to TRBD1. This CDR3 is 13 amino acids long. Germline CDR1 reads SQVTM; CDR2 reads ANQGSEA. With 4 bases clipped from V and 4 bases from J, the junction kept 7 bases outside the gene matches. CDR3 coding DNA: TGCAGCGTTGCAGCCGGGACAGTGTACGAGCAGTACTTC. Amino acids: CSVAAGTVYEQYF.

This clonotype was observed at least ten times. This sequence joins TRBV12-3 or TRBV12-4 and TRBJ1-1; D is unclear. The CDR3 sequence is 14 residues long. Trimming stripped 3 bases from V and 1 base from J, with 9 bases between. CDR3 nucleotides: TGTGCCAGCAGTTTGAACAGACAGAACACTGAAGCTTTCTTT. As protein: CASSLNRQNTEAFF.

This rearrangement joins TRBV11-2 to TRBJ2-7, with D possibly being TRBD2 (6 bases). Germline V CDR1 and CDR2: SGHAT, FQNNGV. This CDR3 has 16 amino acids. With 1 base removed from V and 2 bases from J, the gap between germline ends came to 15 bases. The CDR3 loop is CASSLVSRGNTYEQYF. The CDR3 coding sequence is TGTGCCAGCAGCTTAGTAAGTCGGGGGAACACCTACGAGCAGTACTTC.

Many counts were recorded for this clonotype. As DNA, the CDR3 is TGCAGTGCTAGAGATAGGAAAGGGGGAGACTATGGCTACACCTTC. Its translation: CSARDRKGGDYGYTF. The chain has TRBV20-1 and TRBJ1-2; TRBD1 might be the D (6 bases). The CDR3 totals 15 residues. Between the trimmed V and J ends, which lost 0 bases and 3 bases, there was a span of 14 bases. Germline lookup yields CDR1 DFQATT and CDR2 SNEGSKA (reference sequence).

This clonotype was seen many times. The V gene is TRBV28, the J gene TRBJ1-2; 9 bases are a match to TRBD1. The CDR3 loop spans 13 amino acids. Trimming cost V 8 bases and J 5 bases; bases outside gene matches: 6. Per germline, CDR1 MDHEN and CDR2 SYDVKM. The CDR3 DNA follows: TGTGCCAGCTGGGACAGGGCCCGTTATGGCTACACCTTC. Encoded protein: CASWDRARYGYTF.

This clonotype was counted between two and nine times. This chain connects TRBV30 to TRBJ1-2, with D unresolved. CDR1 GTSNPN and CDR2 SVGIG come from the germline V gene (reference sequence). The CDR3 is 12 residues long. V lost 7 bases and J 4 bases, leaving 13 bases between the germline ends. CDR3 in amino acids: CALNQDGYGYTF. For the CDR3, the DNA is TGTGCCTTAAACCAGGACGGCTATGGCTACACCTTC.